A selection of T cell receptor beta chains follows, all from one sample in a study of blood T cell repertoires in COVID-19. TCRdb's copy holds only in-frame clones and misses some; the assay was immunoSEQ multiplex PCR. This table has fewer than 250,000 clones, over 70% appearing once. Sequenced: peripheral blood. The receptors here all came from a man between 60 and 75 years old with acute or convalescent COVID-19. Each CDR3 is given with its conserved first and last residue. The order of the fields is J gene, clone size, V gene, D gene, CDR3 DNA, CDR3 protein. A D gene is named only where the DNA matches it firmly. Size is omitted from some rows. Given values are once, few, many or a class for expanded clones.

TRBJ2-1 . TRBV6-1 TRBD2 TGTGCCAGCAGTGTAGCGGGGGGGGACAATGAGCAGTTCTTC CASSVAGGDNEQFF
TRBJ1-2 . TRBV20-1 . TGCAGGGTCGGACAGAACTATGGCTACACCTTC CRVGQNYGYTF
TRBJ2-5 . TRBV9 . TGTGCCAGCAGCGTAGCTCCAGGGGTGGGAGAGACCCAGTACTTC CASSVAPGVGETQYF
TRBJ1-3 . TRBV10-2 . TGCGCCAGCAGTGAGCAGGGAGGGGCCGTTGGATTGAACACCATATATTTT CASSEQGGAVGLNTIYF
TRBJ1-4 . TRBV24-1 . TGTGCCACCATCGACAGTGGAGGGCCGAATGCAACTAATGAAAAACTGTTTTTT CATIDSGGPNATNEKLFF
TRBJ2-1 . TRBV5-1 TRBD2 TGCGCCAGCAGCTTGGTGCCTAGCGGGGGCTCCTACAATGAGCAGTTCTTC CASSLVPSGGSYNEQFF
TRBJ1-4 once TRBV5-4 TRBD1 TGTGCCAGCAGCAAGGGACAGTTTAATGAAAAACTGTTTTTT CASSKGQFNEKLFF
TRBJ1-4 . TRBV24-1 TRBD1 TGTGCCACCAGTTCCGGAGGGGGCGCGGGATCTAATGAAAAACTGTTTTTT CATSSGGGAGSNEKLFF
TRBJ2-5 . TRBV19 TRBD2 TGTGCCAGTAGTATGTCTAGGCTAGCGGACCCAACCCAGTACTTC CASSMSRLADPTQYF
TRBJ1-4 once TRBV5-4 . TGTGCCAGCAGTTATACTCCTAATGAAAAACTGTTTTTT CASSYTPNEKLFF
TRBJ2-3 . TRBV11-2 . TGTGCCAGCAGCTTAGCGGGGTCCGCCACAGATACGCAGTATTTT CASSLAGSATDTQYF
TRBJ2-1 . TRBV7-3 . TGTGCCAGCAGCTTAGGACAGCTCTACAATGAGCAGTTCTTC CASSLGQLYNEQFF
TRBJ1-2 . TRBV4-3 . TGCGCCAGCAGCCCTGACCCACTATACAGGGCGGGCGGCTACACCTTC CASSPDPLYRAGGYTF
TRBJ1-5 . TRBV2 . TGTGCCAGCAGTGAAGCGTCCCGGCCGGGGCAGCCCCAGCATTTT CASSEASRPGQPQHF
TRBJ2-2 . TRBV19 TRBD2 TGTGCCAGTAGTTTGGGACTAGCGGGAGTAACGAGGACCGGGGAGCTGTTTTTT CASSLGLAGVTRTGELFF
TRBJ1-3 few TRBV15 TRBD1 TGTGCCACCAGCAGAGGCCCAGGGGGCTTAACTGGAAACACCATATATTTT CATSRGPGGLTGNTIYF
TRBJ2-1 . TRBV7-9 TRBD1 TGTGCCAGCAGCTTAGGCCGGGACAGTTCCTACAATGAGCAGTTCTTC CASSLGRDSSYNEQFF
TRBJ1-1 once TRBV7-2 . TGTGCCAGCAGCGGAGCCACGGTGAACACTGAAGCTTTCTTT CASSGATVNTEAFF
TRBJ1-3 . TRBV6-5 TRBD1 TGTGCCAGTCAAGGCGACAGGGGGAGAAACACCATATATTTT CASQGDRGRNTIYF
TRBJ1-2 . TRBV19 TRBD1 TGTGCCAGTAGTTCGACAGGGAATAACTATGGCTACACCTTC CASSSTGNNYGYTF
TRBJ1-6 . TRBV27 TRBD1 TGTGCCAGCAGTTTTTCCAATCCGGGACAGGGTAATTCACCCCTCCACTTT CASSFSNPGQGNSPLHF
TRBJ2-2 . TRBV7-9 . TGTGCCAGCAGCCAAAGGACAGGGGAGCTGTTTTTT CASSQRTGELFF
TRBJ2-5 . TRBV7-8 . TGTGCCAGCAGTCTGCGAGTTGAGCGGGAGACCCAGTACTTC CASSLRVERETQYF